This TCR beta chain was sequenced during a study of T cells in tumors after PD-1 blockade. At the level of the study: Each patient got pembrolizumab 200 mg every 3 weeks or cemiplimab 350 mg every 2 weeks.

Repertoires were generated with immunoSEQ multiplex PCR, while TCRdb's copy carries only in-frame clones and drops some. The sample contains about 25,000 clones, roughly 82% of which appear only once. V lost 3 bases to trimming and J lost 3 bases, with 8 bases between them. The CDR3 loop spans 13 amino acids. CDR1 and CDR2 from the germline V gene are SNHLY and FYNNEI. The sample was PBMCs, taken after anti-PD-1 treatment. The gene calls are TRBV2 and TRBJ1-2, with D uncertain. This clonotype was sampled from a human donor with basal cell carcinoma. The CDR3 region has the DNA TGTGCCAGCAGTGAGGAAGGGTACTATGGCTACACCTTC. It codes for CASSEEGYYGYTF.